This T cell receptor beta chain was identified during a study of T cells after yellow fever vaccination. Study-wide findings and caveats: It was a small share of clonotypes that appeared in both CD4 and CD8 compartments.

Concerning this clonotype itself: Its cognate antigen is unknown.

TCRdb re-called the 5' RACE reads with MiXCR, one entry per CDR3 protein. The data contain hundreds of thousands of distinct CDR3 sequences, around 10% of them singletons. This CDR3 spans 15 amino acids. Germline V gene lookup returns CDR1 SGHTA and CDR2 FQGNSA. Trimming took 4 bases from V and 5 from J; bases not matched to a gene: 8. The sequence was collected from a man aged 18 to 29 who received the YFV17D yellow fever vaccine. The sequencing used PBMCs, collected on the day of the first yellow fever vaccination. The J gene is TRBJ1-1, the V gene TRBV7-2, with 9 bases aligning to TRBD1. DNA for the CDR3: TGTGCCAGCAGCTCGGGGACAGGGAGGGGGACTGAAGCTTTCTTT. Its protein product is CASSSGTGRGTEAFF. The whole variable domain, remainder taken from reference TRBV7-2 and TRBJ1-1, is GAGVSQSPSNKVTEKGKDVELRCDPISGHTALYWYRQSLGQGLEFLIYFQGNSAPDKSGLPSDRFSAERTGGSVSTLTIQRTQQEDSAVYLCASSSGTGRGTEAFFGQGTRLTVV.